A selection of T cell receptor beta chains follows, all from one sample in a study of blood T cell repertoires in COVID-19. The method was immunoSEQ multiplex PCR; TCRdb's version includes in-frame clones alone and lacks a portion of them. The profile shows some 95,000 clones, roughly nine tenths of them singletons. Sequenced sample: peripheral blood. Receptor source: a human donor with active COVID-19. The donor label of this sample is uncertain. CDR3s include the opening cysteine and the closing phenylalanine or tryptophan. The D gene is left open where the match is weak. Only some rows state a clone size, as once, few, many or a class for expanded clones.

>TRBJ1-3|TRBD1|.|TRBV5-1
TGCGCCAGCAGCTTAACCGTAACAGGGGTCTTCTCTGGAAACACCATATATTTT
CASSLTVTGVFSGNTIYF
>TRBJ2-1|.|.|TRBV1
TGCACCAGCAGCAGGGGGGGGGCCGACAATGAGCAGTTCTTC
CTSSRGGADNEQFF
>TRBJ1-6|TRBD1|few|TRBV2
TGTGCCAGCGGGACAGCTTATAATTCACCCCTCCACTTT
CASGTAYNSPLHF
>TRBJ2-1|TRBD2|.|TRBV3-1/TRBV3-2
TGTGCCAGCAGCCGCCTTCCCGAGGAGCGGGGGGCAGGTGAGCAGTTCTTC
CASSRLPEERGAGEQFF
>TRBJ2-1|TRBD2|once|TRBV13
TGTGCCAGCAGTATAGCGTCGGCGGGGGGGCCCAATGAGCAGTTCTTC
CASSIASAGGPNEQFF
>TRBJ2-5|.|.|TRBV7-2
TGTGCCAGCAGCTCTCGACACAAGGAGACCCAGTACTTC
CASSSRHKETQYF
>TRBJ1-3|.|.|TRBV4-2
TGTGCCAGCAGCCAAGATACCGGGGGGGACGGAAACACCATATATTTT
CASSQDTGGDGNTIYF
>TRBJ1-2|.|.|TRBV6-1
TGTGCCAGCAGCGAAGGGCTTTTCGCTGACTACACCTTC
CASSEGLFADYTF
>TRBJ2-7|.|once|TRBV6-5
TGTGCCAGCAGTAGCGAGACCGCCTACGAGCAGTACTTC
CASSSETAYEQYF
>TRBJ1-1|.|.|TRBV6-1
TGTGCCAGCAGGGGGCAGCCCATGAACACTGAAGCTTTCTTT
CASRGQPMNTEAFF
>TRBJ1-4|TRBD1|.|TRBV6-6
TGTGCCAGCAGTCGGGACAGGGTTGTATTTGAAAAACTGTTTTTT
CASSRDRVVFEKLFF
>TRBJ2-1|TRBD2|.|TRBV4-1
TGCGCCAGCAGCCAAGTCGGGGGGGCCAGGGATGAGCAGTTCTTC
CASSQVGGARDEQFF
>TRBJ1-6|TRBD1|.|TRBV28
TGTGCCAGCAGTCCCACATCCAGGGGGTCCTTAGTAGCCCTCCACTTT
CASSPTSRGSLVALHF
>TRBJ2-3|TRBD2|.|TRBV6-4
TGTGCCAGCAGTGACTCAGCGGGGGACACAGATACGCAGTATTTT
CASSDSAGDTDTQYF
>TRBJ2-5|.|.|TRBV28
TGTGCCAGCAGCTACCCGCCGGGGGCCCAGTACTTC
CASSYPPGAQYF
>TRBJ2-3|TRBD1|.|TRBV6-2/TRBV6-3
TGTGCCAGCAGTTTCCAGGGGGCTAGTATCGCAGATACGCAGTATTTT
CASSFQGASIADTQYF
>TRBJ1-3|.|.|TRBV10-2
TGCGCCAGCACGCAGGGGTTCTACTCTGGAAACACCATATATTTT
CASTQGFYSGNTIYF
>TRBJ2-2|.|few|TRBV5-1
TGCGCCAGCAGCTTTGAGGCTGGGTCCTACACCGGGGAGCTGTTTTTT
CASSFEAGSYTGELFF
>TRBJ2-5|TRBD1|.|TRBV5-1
TGCGCCAGCAGCTCGCGGACAGGGGGAGAGACCCAGTACTTC
CASSSRTGGETQYF
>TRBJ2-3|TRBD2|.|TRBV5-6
TGTGCCAGCAGCTTGGACCGCTCTAGCGGGGGGGGCACAGATACGCAGTATTTT
CASSLDRSSGGGTDTQYF
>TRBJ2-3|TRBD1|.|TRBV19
TGTGCCAGTATCGGACAGGGGCCCGAGACAGATACGCAGTATTTT
CASIGQGPETDTQYF
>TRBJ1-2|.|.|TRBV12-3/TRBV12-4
TGTGCCAGCGGAAGAGACAGATATGGCTACACCTTC
CASGRDRYGYTF
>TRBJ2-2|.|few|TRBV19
TGTGCCAGTAGTATAGCTCGTGAGGAAACCGGGGAGCTGTTTTTT
CASSIAREETGELFF
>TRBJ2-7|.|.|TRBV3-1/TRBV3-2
TGTGCCAGCAGCCAAACAGGGATCAAGTCCTACGAGCAGTACTTC
CASSQTGIKSYEQYF
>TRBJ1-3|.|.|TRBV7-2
TGTGCCAGCAGCTCACTAGGCTCTGGAAACACCATATATTTT
CASSSLGSGNTIYF
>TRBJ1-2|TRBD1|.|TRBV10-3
TGTGCCATCAGGGACCAGACAGGGTTCCATGGCTACACCTTC
CAIRDQTGFHGYTF
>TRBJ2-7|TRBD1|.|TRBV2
TGTGCCAGCACCCGGGACAGGGAGGCCGAGCAGTACTTC
CASTRDREAEQYF
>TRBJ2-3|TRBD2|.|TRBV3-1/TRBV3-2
TGTGCCAGCAGCCTCGGGACTAGCGACCCAGATACGCAGTATTTT
CASSLGTSDPDTQYF
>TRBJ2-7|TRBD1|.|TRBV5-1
TGCGCCAGCAGCTTGATAGGACAGGGAAGTGGTGACCAGTACTTC
CASSLIGQGSGDQYF
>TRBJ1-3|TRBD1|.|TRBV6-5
TGTGCCAGCAGTAGAGACAGGGCTTCTGGAAACACCATATATTTT
CASSRDRASGNTIYF
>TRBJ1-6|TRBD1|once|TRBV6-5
TGTGCCAGCAGACAGGGGGCGGTCGGTTCACCCCTCCACTTT
CASRQGAVGSPLHF
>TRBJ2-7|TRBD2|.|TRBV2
TGTGCCAGCAGCCTCGGACTAGCGGGGGGGAACTACGAGCAGTACTTC
CASSLGLAGGNYEQYF
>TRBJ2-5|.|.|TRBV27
TGTGCCAGCAGCCCCCTGATGAATGGTCGGGGGAAAGAGACCCAGTACTTC
CASSPLMNGRGKETQYF
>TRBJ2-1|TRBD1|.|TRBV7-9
TGTGCCAGCACCAGGGTGGGGACAGGGAAATCGGATGAGCAGTTCTTC
CASTRVGTGKSDEQFF
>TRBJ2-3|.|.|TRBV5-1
TGCGCCAGCAGCTTGGAAAGGGGTTCCGGCACAGATACGCAGTATTTT
CASSLERGSGTDTQYF
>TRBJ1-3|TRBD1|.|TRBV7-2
TGTGCCAGCAGCCCCCGGACAGGATCTGGAAACACCATATATTTT
CASSPRTGSGNTIYF
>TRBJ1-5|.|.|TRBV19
TGTGCCAGTGCCCTAGATAGCAATCAGCCCCAGCATTTT
CASALDSNQPQHF
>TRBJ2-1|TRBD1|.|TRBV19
TGTGCCAGTAGTACGGGACAGGTACCTTCGGAGCAGTTCTTC
CASSTGQVPSEQFF
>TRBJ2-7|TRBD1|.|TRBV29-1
TGCAGCGTCGGCCGGGACAGGGGGCGGCCTGCCGAGCAGTACTTC
CSVGRDRGRPAEQYF
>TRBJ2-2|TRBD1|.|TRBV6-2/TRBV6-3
TGTGCCAGCAGTTACTCATCGAATGACAGGGCGAACACCGGGGAGCTGTTTTTT
CASSYSSNDRANTGELFF
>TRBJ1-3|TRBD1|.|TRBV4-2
TGTGCCAGCAGCCCTCTTGCTACAGGGGGCTCTGGAAACACCATATATTTT
CASSPLATGGSGNTIYF
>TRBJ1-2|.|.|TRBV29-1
TGCAGCGTCGGAGGATCCGGAGTAAACTATGGCTACACCTTC
CSVGGSGVNYGYTF
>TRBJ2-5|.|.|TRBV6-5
TGTGCCAGCAGTTATGACAGGTCCCAAGAGACCCAGTACTTC
CASSYDRSQETQYF
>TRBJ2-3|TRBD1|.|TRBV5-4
TGTGCCAGCAGCTTGGACGGACAGGGGAGCACAGATACGCAGTATTTT
CASSLDGQGSTDTQYF
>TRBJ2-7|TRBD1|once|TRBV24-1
TGTGCCACCATGACAGGGTGGCCCTACGAGCAGTACTTC
CATMTGWPYEQYF
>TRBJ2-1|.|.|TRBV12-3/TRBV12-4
TGTGCCAGCAGTTTATACACCGACAATGAGCAGTTCTTC
CASSLYTDNEQFF
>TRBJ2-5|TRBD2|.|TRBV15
TGTGCCACCAGCAGAGGAATAGCGGGGGACGTCGAGACCCAGTACTTC
CATSRGIAGDVETQYF
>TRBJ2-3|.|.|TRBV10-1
TGCGCCAGCAGTGAGCGCTTTGGCTTCGGGACAGATACGCAGTATTTT
CASSERFGFGTDTQYF
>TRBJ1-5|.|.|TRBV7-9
TGTGCCAGCAGTTACGGGGGTGGGAATCAGCCCCAGCATTTT
CASSYGGGNQPQHF
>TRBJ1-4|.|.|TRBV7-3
TGTGCCAGCAGCTTAACGGGCTCAACTAATGAAAAACTGTTTTTT
CASSLTGSTNEKLFF